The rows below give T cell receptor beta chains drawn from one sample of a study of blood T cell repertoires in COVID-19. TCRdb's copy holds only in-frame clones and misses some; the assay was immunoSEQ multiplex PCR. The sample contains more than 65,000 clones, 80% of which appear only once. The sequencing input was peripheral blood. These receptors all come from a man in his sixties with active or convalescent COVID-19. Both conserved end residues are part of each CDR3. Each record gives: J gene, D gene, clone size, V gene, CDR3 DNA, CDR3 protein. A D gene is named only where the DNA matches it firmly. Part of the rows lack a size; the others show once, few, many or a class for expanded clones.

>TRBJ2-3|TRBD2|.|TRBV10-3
TGTGCCATCAGTGAAGGGCGGGGGGTAAACACAGATACGCAGTATTTT
CAISEGRGVNTDTQYF
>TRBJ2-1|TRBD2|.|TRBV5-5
TGTGCCAGCAGCTTGGTTCTAGCGGGGGGGCCCAGCTACAATGAGCAGTTCTTC
CASSLVLAGGPSYNEQFF
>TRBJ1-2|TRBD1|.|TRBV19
TGTGCCAGTAGTGCCGGGACAGAAACTAACTATGGCTACACCTTC
CASSAGTETNYGYTF
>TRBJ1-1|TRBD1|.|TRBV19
TGTGCCAGTAGTATTGGCAGGGGGTGGACTGAAGCTTTCTTT
CASSIGRGWTEAFF
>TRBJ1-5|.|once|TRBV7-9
TGTGCCGTAGAGGAGGCAGATCAGCCCCAGCATTTT
CAVEEADQPQHF
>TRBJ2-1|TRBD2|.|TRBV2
TGTGCCAGCAGTTATACGTGGACTAGCGGGGCCCGCCGCGGTGAGCAGTTCTTC
CASSYTWTSGARRGEQFF
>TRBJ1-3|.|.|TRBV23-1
TGCGCCAGCGTAGACAGGCAAAGCTCTGGAAACACCATATATTTT
CASVDRQSSGNTIYF
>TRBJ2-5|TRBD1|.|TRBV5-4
TGTGCCAGCAGCCAGGGGTCCGGGACAGCCAGTTTGGGGACCCAGTACTTC
CASSQGSGTASLGTQYF
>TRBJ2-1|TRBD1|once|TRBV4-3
TGCGCCAGCAGCCAAGACGGGACAGGGTCCCACAATGAGCAGTTCTTC
CASSQDGTGSHNEQFF
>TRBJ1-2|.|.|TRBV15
TGTGCCACCAGCAGAGAGCAACAGGCTTTCGGCTACACCTTC
CATSREQQAFGYTF
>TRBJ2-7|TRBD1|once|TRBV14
TGTGCCAGCAGCCGGGGGGACGGGACAGGGCGGTACGAGCAGTACTTC
CASSRGDGTGRYEQYF
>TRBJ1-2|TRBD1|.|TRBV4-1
TGCGCCAGCAGTTCCAGGGACAGGGTTGATAACTATGGCTACACCTTC
CASSSRDRVDNYGYTF
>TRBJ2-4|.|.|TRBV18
TGTGCCAGCTCACCCATGAGGAACATTCAGTACTTC
CASSPMRNIQYF
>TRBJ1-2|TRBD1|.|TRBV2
TGTGCCAGCAGTGGACAGGGAAATGGCTACACCTTC
CASSGQGNGYTF
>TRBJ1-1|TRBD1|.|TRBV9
TGTGCCAGCAGCGAGACAGGGATGGGGTACACTGAAGCTTTCTTT
CASSETGMGYTEAFF
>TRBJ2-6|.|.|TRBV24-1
TGTGCCACCAGTTTAATGTCTGGGGCCAACGTCCTGACTTTC
CATSLMSGANVLTF
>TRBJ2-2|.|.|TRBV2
TGTGCCAGCAGTGGGAGGGGACTGGTGAACACCGGGGAGCTGTTTTTT
CASSGRGLVNTGELFF
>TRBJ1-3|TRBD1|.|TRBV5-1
TGCGCCAGCAGCTTGGAAAGGGGGCTCTCTGGAAACACCATATATTTT
CASSLERGLSGNTIYF
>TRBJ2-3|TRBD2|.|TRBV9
TGTGCCAGCAGCGTAGGACTAGCGGATGGGGGAGGCACAGATACGCAGTATTTT
CASSVGLADGGGTDTQYF
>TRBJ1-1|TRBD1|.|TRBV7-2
TGTGCCAGTAGGGACAGTGGGAACACTGAAGCTTTCTTT
CASRDSGNTEAFF
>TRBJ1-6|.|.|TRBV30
TGTGCCTGGAGTGTACGGGGGGGCCGGAATTCACCCCTCCACTTT
CAWSVRGGRNSPLHF
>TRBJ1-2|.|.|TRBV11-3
TGTGCCAGCAGCTTAAGGGGCCCCGGACCCACTAACTATGGCTACACCTTC
CASSLRGPGPTNYGYTF
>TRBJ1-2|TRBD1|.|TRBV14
TGTGCCAGCAGCATATCCAGGGGGGCTATCTATGGCTACACCTTC
CASSISRGAIYGYTF
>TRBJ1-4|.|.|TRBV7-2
TGTGCCAGCAGCTTAGCCAGGCCAGGGCGGAATGAAAAACTGTTTTTT
CASSLARPGRNEKLFF
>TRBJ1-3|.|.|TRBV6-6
TGTGCCAGCAGTTACGGGAGCTCTGGAAACACCATATATTTT
CASSYGSSGNTIYF
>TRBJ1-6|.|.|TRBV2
TGTGCCAGCAGTGAAGGGGGTTCAGTAGTCGATCCGGGGGCCCTCCACTTT
CASSEGGSVVDPGALHF
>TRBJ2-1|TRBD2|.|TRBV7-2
TGTGCCAGCAGCTTAGTACGGGGGGGCTTAACCTACAATGAGCAGTTCTTC
CASSLVRGGLTYNEQFF